One and the same sample provided the 17 T cell receptor beta chains below, sequenced in a study of control samples from healthy donors and cancer patients. TCRdb's copy holds only in-frame clones and misses some; the assay was immunoSEQ multiplex PCR. The profile covers 71,000 or so clones, with nearly 90% appearing a single time and 15% to 20% taken by the ten largest. The sample consisted of PBMCs. These receptors were taken from a man between 60 and 75 years old with lung cancer.

V usage is TRBV18 and J usage is TRBJ2-7; TRBD1 aligns across 11 bases. Germline V gene lookup returns CDR1 KGHSH and CDR2 LQKENI. Germline trimming cut 4 bases from V and 3 bases from J; bases unmatched to any gene: 5. This CDR3 contains 15 residues. The CDR3 is CASSLTGTGGYEQYV. CDR3 sequence (DNA): TGTGCCAGCTCACTAACCGGGACAGGGGGCTACGAGCAGTACGTC.

The chain has TRBV5-1 and TRBJ2-1, with D possibly TRBD2 on 6 matching bases. CDR1 is SGHRS and CDR2 is YFSETQ in the germline V gene. The CDR3 covers 13 residues. V was clipped by 2 bases and J by 6 bases, with 9 bases between them. CDR3 nucleotide sequence: TGCGCCAGCAGCTTAATGGGGGGCAATGAGCAGTTCTTC. Amino acid sequence: CASSLMGGNEQFF.

On this clone itself: The same CDR3 can be traced to other DNA sequences in this sample. The chain links TRBV18 to TRBJ1-5; 7 bases line up with TRBD1. The length of the CDR3 is 15 residues. Germline CDR1 reads KGHSH; CDR2 reads LQKENI. V trimming: 1 base; J trimming: 2 bases; junction bases outside the gene matches: 2. The CDR3 DNA sequence: TGTGCCAGCTCACCACTTGGACAGGGCAATCAGCCCCAGCATTTT. Protein: CASSPLGQGNQPQHF.

J is TRBJ2-1 and V is TRBV7-6; 12 bases line up with TRBD1. V lost 4 bases to trimming and J lost 8 bases; unmatched junction nucleotides: 3. In germline, CDR1 is SGHVS, CDR2 FNYEAQ. This CDR3 region has 14 residues. The CDR3 loop is CASSSGQGADEQFF. As DNA, the CDR3 is TGTGCCAGCAGCTCGGGACAGGGGGCCGATGAGCAGTTCTTC.

This clone was recorded only once. The chain employs TRBV5-1 and TRBJ1-1, with 9 bases lining up with TRBD1. The CDR3 contains 13 residues. Germline loops: CDR1 SGHRS, CDR2 YFSETQ. This chain's CDR3 is CATRQGVDTEAFF. In DNA form, the CDR3 reads TGCGCTACTAGACAGGGGGTTGACACTGAAGCTTTCTTT.

CDR3 loop: CASSYYGSRDTIYF. The DNA of the CDR3 is TGTGCCAGCAGTTACTACGGGAGTCGGGACACCATATATTTT. V gene TRBV6-5 combines with J gene TRBJ1-3; no reliable D call. Germline CDR1 is MNHEY and CDR2 is SVGAGI. Trimming cost V 1 base and J 8 bases, with 12 bases left between them. The CDR3 is made up of 14 amino acids.

The chain joins TRBV10-3 to TRBJ2-2; weak D call: TRBD1 (5 bases). Trimming took 6 bases from V and 4 from J, leaving 18 bases between them. CDR1 and CDR2 from the germline V gene are ENHRY and SYGVKD. The CDR3 is 16 amino acids. Here the CDR3 reads CAIRPNLVGPTGELFF. The CDR3 bases are TGTGCCATCAGGCCTAACCTTGTGGGGCCCACCGGGGAGCTGTTTTTT.

Remarks on this clone: A read error may account for a junction end that differs from germline. The chain recombines TRBV11-2 with TRBJ2-3, with TRBD1 matching 9 bases. Germline V gives CDR1 SGHAT, CDR2 FQNNGV. The CDR3 is made up of 15 amino acids. The CDR3 sequence is CASSLDRGVTDTQYF. Here the CDR3 DNA reads TGTGCCAGCAGTTTAGACAGGGGGGTCACAGATACGCAGTATTTT.

J is TRBJ1-2 and V is TRBV3-1 (or the pseudogene TRBV3-2); D is unresolved. Germline lookup yields CDR1 LGHDT and CDR2 YNNKEL (reference sequence). Trimming shortened V by 4 bases and J by 3 bases, and 9 bases separated the two germline ends. CDR3 length equals 13 residues. This CDR3 reads CASSPGLYYGYTF. The DNA for the CDR3 is TGTGCCAGCAGCCCAGGTCTTTACTATGGCTACACCTTC.

The chain is built from TRBV27 and TRBJ1-6, with a tentative D call TRBD1 (5 bases). Trimming removed 5 bases from V and 7 bases from J, with 18 bases in between. The germline V gene has CDR1 MNHEY and CDR2 SMNVEV (reference sequence). The CDR3 is 16 amino acids. Written as DNA, the CDR3 is TGTGCCAGCAGTGCCGGGGACCGACTTTGGAATTCACCCCTCCACTTT. Residues: CASSAGDRLWNSPLHF.

This chain joins TRBV7-2 and TRBJ1-5, with D uncertain. This CDR3 comprises 14 residues. Trimming left V 2 bases short and J 7 bases short, with 12 bases between. Germline loops: CDR1 SGHTA, CDR2 FQGNSA. The CDR3, as DNA: TGTGCCAGCAGCTTAAACTCGGTAGGACAGCCCCAGCATTTT. Translation: CASSLNSVGQPQHF.

This chain uses TRBV14 with TRBJ1-1, with a weak D call TRBD1 (6 bases). The CDR3 is made up of 17 amino acids. Between the trimmed V and J ends, which lost 4 bases and 3 bases, there was a span of 21 bases. CDR1 and CDR2 from the germline V gene are SGHDN and FVKESK. CDR3 sequence reads: CASSRRGEGVPDTEAFF. In DNA form, the CDR3 reads TGTGCCAGCAGCCGTCGGGGCGAGGGGGTCCCGGACACTGAAGCTTTCTTT. The full variable domain, with the rest looked up from reference TRBV14 and TRBJ1-1, is EAGVTQFPSHSVIEKGQTVTLRCDPISGHDNLYWYRRVMGKEIKFLLHFVKESKQDESGMPNNRFLAERTGGTYSTLKVQPAELEDSGVYFCASSRRGEGVPDTEAFFGQGTRLTVV.

The rearrangement links TRBV6-5 to TRBJ2-2, with unresolved D. The CDR3 has 10 residues. V lost 7 bases and J 5 bases, leaving 2 bases between the germline ends. Germline lookup yields CDR1 MNHEY and CDR2 SVGAGI. The CDR3 reads CASKTGELFF. CDR3 in DNA: TGTGCCAGCAAGACCGGGGAGCTGTTTTTT.

V is TRBV5-4 and J is TRBJ1-4, with 9 bases identical to TRBD1. Germline values: CDR1 SGHNT, CDR2 YYREEE (reference sequence). The CDR3 covers 14 residues. With 2 bases clipped from V and 7 bases from J, the junction kept 3 bases outside the gene matches. The CDR3 protein is CASSLQGALEKLFF. CDR3 DNA sequence: TGTGCCAGCAGCTTACAGGGGGCGCTTGAAAAACTGTTTTTT.

This chain uses TRBV7-8 with TRBJ1-3, with TRBD1 matching over 8 bases. CDR1 is SGHVS, CDR2 FQNEAQ, per germline. The V segment lost 5 bases and the J segment 0 bases; nucleotides outside the gene matches: 6. This CDR3 has 16 amino acids. The CDR3 sequence: CASSRGQGHSGNTIYF. In DNA, the CDR3 is TGTGCCAGCAGCAGAGGACAGGGCCACTCTGGAAACACCATATATTTT.

Here the CDR3 reads CAWSGGTGDSGANVLTF. For the CDR3, the DNA is TGTGCCTGGAGCGGAGGGACAGGGGACTCTGGGGCCAACGTCCTGACTTTC. The chain uses TRBV30 and TRBJ2-6, with 10 bases identical to TRBD1. CDR1 is GTSNPN, CDR2 SVGIG, per germline (reference sequence). The CDR3 is 17 residues long. The junction had 5 bases not matched to a gene; V was cut back by 3 bases and J by 0 bases.

The CDR3 region has the DNA TGCGCCAGCAGTTCAAAGGGGGGAGTCATGAACACTGAAGCTTTCTTT. It specifies CASSSKGGVMNTEAFF. This rearrangement joins TRBV5-1 to TRBJ1-1; D may be TRBD1 (6 bases). V was shortened by 5 bases and J by 0 bases, with 17 bases between the two germline ends. Germline V gives CDR1 SGHRS, CDR2 YFSETQ. The CDR3 covers 16 residues. Supplemented by reference TRBV5-1 and TRBJ1-1, the full variable domain reads KAGVTQTPRYLIKTRGQQVTLSCSPISGHRSVSWYQQTPGQGLQFLFEYFSETQRNKGNFPGRFSGRQFSNSRSEMNVSTLELGDSALYLCASSSKGGVMNTEAFFGQGTRLTVV.